This record concerns one TCR beta chain sequence. Treatment here: randomized to nivolumab then ipilimumab (arm A) or the reverse (arm B). DNA-damaging chemotherapy had not been given to any patient beforehand. Assay: immunoSEQ multiplex PCR; the TCRdb copy retains only in-frame clones and omits some. The repertoire holds around 40,000 clones, with roughly 90% as singletons. Germline V gives CDR1 SEHNR, CDR2 FQNEAQ (reference sequence). The CDR3 has 13 residues. Trimming stripped 3 bases from V and 5 bases from J, with 7 bases between. The data were obtained in a study of sequential checkpoint blockade in melanoma. Across the whole study: Maintenance nivolumab came after either treatment sequence.

The source was CD8+ T cells sorted from blood (inferred from file names), collected from a patient given nivolumab and ipilimumab in sequence. The clonotype originates from a human donor with melanoma. The V call is TRBV7-9, the J call TRBJ2-2; TRBD1 is a possible D gene (5 bases). The CDR3 region is CASSLAGTGELFF. Here the CDR3 DNA reads TGTGCCAGCAGCTTGGCAGGGACCGGGGAGCTGTTTTTT. The full variable domain, its missing parts supplied by reference TRBV7-9 and TRBJ2-2, is DTGVSQNPRHKITKRGQNVTFRCDPISEHNRLYWYRQTLGQGPEFLTYFQNEAQLEKSRLLSDRFSAERPKGSFSTLEIQRTEQGDSAMYLCASSLAGTGELFFGEGSRLTVL.